A single sample is the source of the 12 T cell receptor beta chains below, sequenced in a study of PD-1 blockade in classical Hodgkin lymphoma. Some clones are missing from TCRdb's copy, which holds only in-frame ones; the method was immunoSEQ multiplex PCR. The table has roughly 140,000 clones, about 78% seen once. All patients relapsed after autologous stem cell transplantation, and brentuximab vedotin exposure varied. Sequencing was performed on peripheral blood mononuclear cells (PBMCs), taken before the second cycle of nivolumab. The receptor source for this set is a human donor with classical Hodgkin lymphoma.

This clone was recorded once. The V call is TRBV5-1, the J call TRBJ2-5; 9 bases are a match to TRBD1. Germline-derived CDR1 and CDR2 are SGHRS and YFSETQ. This CDR3 comprises 17 residues. Losses at the gene ends were 4 bases for V and 6 bases for J; bases not matched to a gene: 16. CDR3 sequence: CASSILQGAALGQTQYF. As DNA, the CDR3 is TGCGCCAGCAGCATCCTACAGGGGGCGGCACTCGGTCAGACCCAGTACTTC.

The gene calls are TRBV7-8 and TRBJ2-2; 7 nucleotides align to TRBD1. V shed 5 bases and J 2 bases; nucleotides not matched to a gene: 11. The length of the CDR3 is 17 residues. Germline CDR1 is SGHVS and CDR2 is FQNEAQ. Written as DNA, the CDR3 is TGTGCCAGCAGCGCCCCGCTGGGGGACAGTAACACCGGGGAGCTGTTTTTT. Translated, it gives CASSAPLGDSNTGELFF.

CDR3: CAISEGQVHYLLDTQYF. CDR3 sequence (DNA): TGTGCCATCAGTGAGGGACAAGTACATTATCTCCTAGATACGCAGTATTTT. V is TRBV10-3 and J is TRBJ2-3, with D tentatively TRBD1 (5 bases). The CDR3 has 17 amino acids. CDR1 is ENHRY and CDR2 is SYGVKD in the germline V gene. Trimming took 2 bases from V and 5 from J, leaving 20 bases between them.

The rearrangement joins TRBV30 to TRBJ1-2; D not certain. The germline gives CDR1 GTSNPN, CDR2 SVGIG (reference sequence). This CDR3 contains 10 residues. The germline V and J ends were trimmed by 5 bases and 3 bases, with 4 bases remaining between them. The chain's CDR3 is CAWLDYGYTF. The CDR3 DNA follows: TGTGCCTGGTTAGACTATGGCTACACCTTC.

In its sample, this clone was seen once. V is TRBV9 and J is TRBJ2-5; D remains unclear. Looked up from germline, CDR1 is SGDLS and CDR2 is YYNGEE. The CDR3 loop spans 14 amino acids. Trimming left V 0 bases short and J 3 bases short, with 9 bases between. Written as DNA, the CDR3 is TGTGCCAGCAGCGTAGGTCCGAACGAAGAGACCCAGTACTTC. It translates to CASSVGPNEETQYF.

This rearrangement joins TRBV7-9 to TRBJ2-3; TRBD2 matches 12 bases. Trimming cost V 5 bases and J 7 bases; bases outside gene matches: 13. Germline V gene data show CDR1 as SEHNR and CDR2 as FQNEAQ (reference sequence). The length of the CDR3 is 17 residues. As DNA, the CDR3 is TGTGCCAGCAGCGACCCCCAGACTAGCGGGAGTTTGTATACGCAGTATTTT. It specifies CASSDPQTSGSLYTQYF.

The CDR3 DNA is TGTGCCAGCAGTTTCCTCCAGGGACAGGCATATGGCTACACCTTC. This codes for CASSFLQGQAYGYTF. The gene calls are TRBV6-6 and TRBJ1-2, with TRBD1 identical over 8 bases. J gave up 5 bases and V 4 bases, and 9 bases lay outside the gene matches. This CDR3 has 15 residues. Germline CDR1 and CDR2: MNHNY and SVGAGI (reference sequence).

Only one count was recorded for this clone. The chain is built from TRBV7-3 and TRBJ2-3, with D perhaps matching TRBD1 (6 bases). The CDR3 consists of 16 residues. Germline values: CDR1 SGHTA, CDR2 FQGTGA. V was clipped by 2 bases and J by 0 bases, with 12 bases between them. For the CDR3, the DNA is TGTGCCAGCAGCTTACTAAATGGACAGAGCACAGATACGCAGTATTTT. It specifies CASSLLNGQSTDTQYF.

In regard to this clone: Other DNA sequences in this specimen translate into the identical CDR3. The rearrangement links TRBV11-2 to TRBJ1-2; D is perhaps TRBD1 (5 bases). Trimming shortened V by 1 base and J by 4 bases, and 7 bases separated the two germline ends. Germline V gene lookup returns CDR1 SGHAT and CDR2 FQNNGV. The CDR3 covers 13 residues. The DNA for the CDR3 is TGTGCCAGCAGCTTAGGGGGGGGCTATGGCTACACCTTC. It codes for CASSLGGGYGYTF.

The chain couples TRBV5-6 to TRBJ2-7; D is possibly TRBD1 (5 bases). CDR3 length: 16 residues. V lost 4 bases, J lost 3 bases, and 20 bases lay in between. CDR1 and CDR2 (germline): SGHDT, YYEEEE. Here the CDR3 DNA reads TGTGCCAGCAGCCAAAGGTTTGACAGATCCAACTACGAGCAGTACTTC. Its protein is CASSQRFDRSNYEQYF.

This clone was seen a few times. The chain joins TRBV5-4 to TRBJ2-5; D perhaps matches TRBD1 (7 bases). V was shortened by 4 bases and J by 1 base, with 17 bases between the two germline ends. The CDR3 extends over 16 amino acids. Germline V lookup: CDR1 SGHNT, CDR2 YYREEE (reference sequence). CDR3 residues: CASSRGGQGGQETQYF. DNA for the CDR3: TGTGCCAGCAGCCGGGGTGGCCAGGGGGGCCAAGAGACCCAGTACTTC. The full variable domain, its missing parts supplied by reference TRBV5-4 and TRBJ2-5, is ETGVTQSPTHLIKTRGQQVTLRCSSQSGHNTVSWYQQALGQGPQFIFQYYREEENGRGNFPPRFSGLQFPNYSSELNVNALELDDSALYLCASSRGGQGGQETQYFGPGTRLLVL.

This sequence joins TRBV27 and TRBJ2-3; a weak D match, TRBD2 (6 bases). Germline CDR1 is MNHEY and CDR2 is SMNVEV (reference sequence). The CDR3 has 13 residues. V lost 6 bases to trimming and J lost 8 bases, with 15 bases between them. The CDR3 DNA reads as TGTGCCAGCAGAACGACCGGGAGCATTACGCAGTATTTT. It is translated as CASRTTGSITQYF.